This entry concerns a single T cell receptor (beta chain). Its antigen remains unknown. Sequenced by immunoSEQ multiplex PCR; TCRdb stores in-frame clones only, minus some. The table includes about 680,000 clones, about 90% detected once. This sample stems from a study of shared clonotypes between healthy human individuals. CD45RO negativity and positive selection for CCR7 defined naive CD8 cells, a population that excluded terminally differentiated effector memory CD45RA+ cells. This CDR3 is 17 amino acids long. Trimming pared 0 bases from V and 4 bases from J, leaving 18 bases between. Germline V lookup: CDR1 SGHDN, CDR2 FVKESK. General study findings and limits: What rarefaction showed was incomplete sorted-subset sequencing despite large depth. Some clonotypes were shared by all four sorted-subset donors, while others were not shared. The non-shared ones had lower generation probabilities than the shared ones.

This TCR was sampled from a man in his thirties or forties in good health. This chain joins TRBV14 and TRBJ1-1; TRBD1 might be the D (6 bases). The sequenced material came from naive CD8+ T cells sorted from blood. The CDR3, as DNA: TGTGCCAGCAGCCAAGAACCCGTAACAGGGACGGCCACTGAAGCTTTCTTT. This encodes CASSQEPVTGTATEAFF.